This TCR beta chain was captured in a study of regulatory T cells in long-lasting Graves disease (dated by TCRdb to the early 2020s). Background for the entire study: In the newly diagnosed Graves' disease group, patients had been taking antithyroid drugs for less than 3 months. The study was conducted in China and was registered as a clinical trial. A total of around 35 samples underwent TCR sequencing, from 13 patients with persistent Graves' disease and approximately 20 patients with newly diagnosed Graves' disease. This study used TCR sequencing and RNA sequencing of peripheral blood to compare persistent Graves' disease patients against newly diagnosed Graves' disease patients. Results and caveats for the whole study, not just this receptor: Only peripheral blood was studied, because thyroid tissue, the primary lesion, was inaccessible. Persistent patients shared more public clonotypes among themselves (2,741) than newly diagnosed patients did (roughly 920). Lower TCR Shannon entropy and fewer highly expanded clones were observed in persistent Graves' disease patients than in newly diagnosed patients, which suggested clonal expansion. Preferential use of TRBV28, TRBJ1-2 and TRBJ2-5 was observed in persistent disease, whereas TRBV20-1 and TRBJ2-1 were favored in newly diagnosed disease. The authors acknowledged the small sample size as a limitation that may reduce accuracy. Only the TCR beta chain was sequenced and analyzed.

This clonotype has a count of ten or more. No antigen is known for it. Nothing much larger sits one base from this clone, and base qualities are not available. In the paper's terms, the time point label means: newly diagnosed GD, antithyroid drugs for less than 3 months. For both TCR sequencing and RNA sequencing, RNA was extracted from PBMCs using TRIzol. Graves' disease was diagnosed according to American Thyroid Association guidelines. The patients came from an endocrinology department in Xi'an, China. From each patient, around 9 milliliters of peripheral blood was collected into an EDTA anticoagulant tube. Ficoll Paque Plus density gradient separation was used to isolate PBMCs, and no further T cell sorting was performed. An Agilent 2100 Bioanalyzer and agarose gel were used to assess RNA quality, and a NanoDrop 2000 was used to measure RNA concentration. The library was obtained by multiplex PCR. TCRdb names Illumina HiSeq 4000 as the instrument used. iRepertoire HTBI primers and Arm-PCR amplification of CDR3 regions were used to construct TCR beta libraries. PCR products were gel purified before sequencing. In the original analysis: Gene usage analysis of CDR3 amino acid clonotypes relied on the 55 to 80 TRBV and 14 TRBJ segments identified across samples. Filtered high-quality paired reads were merged into contigs using COPE and FqMerger. BLAST was used to align contigs to the IMGT TRBV, TRBD and TRBJ reference genes, and CDR3 was defined following IMGT. Highly expanded clones were defined as clonotypes with a frequency above 0.1%. Repertoire diversity was measured by Shannon entropy, and V-J evenness by the Gini coefficient. A clonotype found in more than one individual was treated as public. TCRdb reworked the public reads: Q25 trimming with fastp, MiXCR clone assembly, productive beta chains retained. Each record represents a unique CDR3 protein, reported with the most common genes and DNA among its rows. The V and J calls shown here were made by TCRdb, not taken from the authors' results. The sample table records 450,000 to 500,000 distinct CDR3 sequences; around 15% of these occur just once. The ten largest account for 9% to 15% of the sample.

Sequences DFQATT (CDR1) and SNEGSKA (CDR2) are obtained from the germline V gene (reference sequence). From its cysteine to its phenylalanine, the CDR3 spans 13 amino acids. The entry retains the CDR3 DNA only, 39 bases that are in frame from base 1. The junction carries 17 bases between V and J, which are trimmed by 5 bases and 9 bases respectively. Another study also made use of these data, one on T cells in Graves' hyperthyroidism and ophthalmopathy. The second investigation adds: A patient counted as having stable Graves' hyperthyroidism if no progression to ophthalmopathy occurred over 18 months of follow-up. Hyperthyroidism patients were newly diagnosed, had a disease duration of under 2 months, and were aged 18 to 65 years. Exclusion was applied to patients with uncontrolled infections, other autoimmune diseases, pregnancy or lactation. Diagnoses relied on clinical symptoms, serum thyroxine and TRAb, thyroid ultrasound and orbital computed tomography. A first-round RT-PCR of the TCR CDR3 used the HTBI primer set with the Qiagen OneStep RT-PCR kit. Most expanded thyroid clonotypes (frequency above 0.001) were also detected in blood, suggesting blood repertoires may reflect thyroid immune responses. Ophthalmopathy was separated from stable hyperthyroidism by a 13 V-J signature model, with 87.88% sensitivity and 81% to 83% specificity obtained in cross-validation and 80%/75% obtained in testing. In validation, the model predicted progression to ophthalmopathy a median of about 6.8 months before onset, with about 71% sensitivity and around 76% specificity. To identify TCR V-J signatures that set the groups apart, the researchers used a discovery cohort of about a hundred patients, made up of 40 to 45 with Graves' ophthalmopathy and some 60 with stable Graves' hyperthyroidism. Whether ophthalmopathy could be predicted prospectively was tested in an independent validation cohort made up of under 20 hyperthyroidism patients plus 17 patients who later progressed to ophthalmopathy. The 100 discovery patients were divided at random into training and test sets in a 7:3 ratio. The study also compared thyroid tissue and blood T-cell repertoires from five or six Graves' hyperthyroidism patients. After sampling, hyperthyroidism patients received methimazole starting at 30 mg daily, and ophthalmopathy patients received high-dose intravenous methylprednisolone. Libraries were constructed in a second round of multiplex PCR, after which size selection and purification were performed. Paired-end sequencing of the libraries was performed with 100 bp reads on an Illumina HiSeq2000. SOAPnuke was used to process the raw data, with reads discarded if the reads contained adapters or uncalled bases, had a mean Phred below 15, or lacked an exact constant-primer or identifier match. COPE v1.2.5 was used to merge the high-quality paired reads, and each unique nucleotide sequence was defined as a clonotype. Clonotypes were aligned to IMGT TRBV, TRBD and TRBJ reference segments using MiTCR v1.1. The analysis was restricted to V-J combinations with a frequency above 0.0001, which together covered 98% to 99.2% of the repertoires. A TCS score was defined as the ratio between F50 (clonal expansion) and ExV (chaos), using BLOSUM62-based TCRdist between CDR3 peptides within each V-J. Welch's t-statistics and random forest reduced roughly 530 V-J features to about 12, which were used in a naive Bayes classifier (R e1071). Sample size was not statistically predetermined, and blinding of investigators to group allocation was not performed. TCR Vbeta CDR3 sequencing of 135 peripheral blood samples (under 45 ophthalmopathy, around 80 hyperthyroidism and approximately 17 progressor patients) is reported in the paper.

The material sequenced was peripheral blood mononuclear cells (PBMCs), taken at new diagnosis, from a patient treated with antithyroid drugs. This sequence originates from a middle-aged man with Graves disease. Donor details come from another sample of the same person, matched by shared clones. This chain is built from TRBV20-1 and TRBJ2-1; TRBD2 is perhaps the D gene, given 5 matching bases. The DNA sequence is as follows: TGCAGTGCTCCCTCCCGGGGAGAGGGTGAGCAGTTCTTC. The encoded protein is CSAPSRGEGEQFF.